This is a list of T cell receptor beta chains from one sample in a study of blood T cell repertoires in COVID-19. Clones were read by immunoSEQ multiplex PCR, and TCRdb kept only the in-frame ones, dropping some. The repertoire holds approximately 53,000 clones, under 90% seen once, with approximately 20% in the top ten. Input material: peripheral blood. The receptor set was obtained from a woman of 80 years or more with COVID-19, enrolled during active disease. CDR3s include the opening cysteine and the closing phenylalanine or tryptophan. The order of the fields is V gene, D gene, clone size, J gene, CDR3 DNA, CDR3 protein. D genes are given only for firm matches. Clone size, where shown, is once, few, many, or a class for clones that have expanded.

TRBV30	.	.	TRBJ2-1	TGTGCCTGGAGCGAAATGGACTACCTCGGGCTCAATGAGCAGTTCTTC	CAWSEMDYLGLNEQFF
TRBV5-4	.	.	TRBJ2-2	TGTGCCAGCAGTTGGGGCAGTGTGTTCACCGGGGAGCTGTTTTTT	CASSWGSVFTGELFF
TRBV27	.	.	TRBJ2-1	TGTGCCAGCAGTTCCCCGACGGGGAACAATGAGCAGTTCTTC	CASSSPTGNNEQFF
TRBV3-1/TRBV3-2	TRBD2	few	TRBJ2-3	TGTGCCAGCAGCCCATTAAGAGCGGGAGGCTCAGATACGCAGTATTTT	CASSPLRAGGSDTQYF
TRBV6-5	TRBD2	.	TRBJ2-1	TGTGCCAGCAGTTACCAAGGACTAGTTTTTGAGCAGTTCTTC	CASSYQGLVFEQFF
TRBV7-3	TRBD2	.	TRBJ2-1	TGTGCCAGCAGCTTACAAGGGGCTAGCGGGAGGGCCGGCAATGAGCAGTTCTTC	CASSLQGASGRAGNEQFF
TRBV7-9	TRBD2	.	TRBJ2-7	TGTGCCAGCAGCTTAGTCGGGACTAGCGACTACGAGCAGTACTTC	CASSLVGTSDYEQYF
TRBV27	TRBD2	.	TRBJ2-7	TGTGCCAGCAGCAGCCCTAGCGGGAGTTCGGTAGGCGAGCAGTACTTC	CASSSPSGSSVGEQYF
TRBV10-3	.	.	TRBJ1-3	TGTGCCATCAGTGAGCCGGGACACAGGGAAAACACCATATATTTT	CAISEPGHRENTIYF
TRBV11-1	.	.	TRBJ2-5	TGTGCCAGCAGCCCGAGGAGGGTAGAGACCCAGTACTTC	CASSPRRVETQYF